The clone carrying this T cell receptor (beta chain) was picked up a small number of times. The entry originates in a study of blood T cells in healthy people across ages. With a J-beta primer mix and a sample-barcoded 5' primer, a second PCR ran about 6 to 11 cycles. MiXCR, run by TCRdb on the 5' RACE reads, gives a single entry per CDR3 protein. The repertoire holds around 1,000,000 distinct CDR3 sequences, with more than 30% as singletons. The sequencing sample was made of blood. This sequence originates from a man aged 18 to 35 in good health.

The CDR3 here is CSASDTLDEQFF. For the CDR3, the DNA is TGCAGTGCTAGCGACACCTTGGATGAGCAGTTCTTC. The rearrangement links TRBV20-1 to TRBJ2-1; D unresolved. The CDR3 totals 12 residues. Germline CDR1 DFQATT, CDR2 SNEGSKA (reference sequence). The ends were cut back, 3 bases at V and 8 bases at J, with 11 bases in the middle.